This T cell receptor beta chain was identified in a study of T cells in Graves' hyperthyroidism and ophthalmopathy. The study, taken as a whole, reports: Peripheral blood also featured most of the thyroid clonotypes expanded above 0.001.

This clonotype was observed many times. Its antigen is not known. RNA transcripts served as the template for amplifying TCR beta CDR3 regions. The study used the HTBI primer set for a first-round RT-PCR of the TCR CDR3. TCRdb re-called the multiplex PCR reads with MiXCR, one entry per CDR3 protein. The sample holds around 450,000 distinct CDR3 sequences, 15% to 17% seen once. CDR1 and CDR2 (germline): SEHNR, FQNEAQ (reference sequence). This CDR3 comprises 17 residues. V lost 2 bases, J lost 5 bases, and 22 bases lay in between. The chain recombines TRBV7-9 with TRBJ2-7; D gene ambiguous. This TCR came from a woman younger than 35 with Graves' hyperthyroidism. Source material: blood. Here the CDR3 reads CASSLRQSFGSVDEQYF. In DNA form, the CDR3 reads TGTGCCAGCAGCTTACGCCAATCATTCGGCTCTGTCGACGAGCAGTACTTC.